Detailed here is one TCR beta chain. What it binds is not known. This record belongs to a study of T cell repertoires in cytomegalovirus infection. Study at large: Indicated by public TCR beta signatures were CMV infection and matching HLA type.

Study-wide results and limits: There were HLA-C-restricted CMV-specific TCR beta clonotypes dominating the ex vivo response. People with CMV and the relevant HLA were identified by cumulative public TCR beta family frequency.

TCRdb independently ran MiXCR on the reads; one entry per CDR3 protein. The sample has approximately 100,000 distinct CDR3 sequences; roughly a quarter are singletons. The clonotype comes from a human donor in good health (CMV status not recorded). Some clones in this sample may be carry-over from other donors' samples. Source material: CD8+ T cells from PBMCs.

The CDR3 DNA sequence: TGTGCCAGCAGCCAAGATTTGACTATAGCCAAAAACATTCAGTACTTC. This codes for CASSQDLTIAKNIQYF. V usage is TRBV3-1 and J usage is TRBJ2-4; possible D gene TRBD2, 5 bases. The ends were cut back, 0 bases at V and 0 bases at J, with 9 bases in the middle. Germline V gives CDR1 LGHDT, CDR2 YNNKEL (reference sequence). The CDR3 has 16 residues.